The clone carrying this T cell receptor beta chain appeared once. Antigen specificity is unknown. CDR1 is MNHNS and CDR2 is SASEGT in the germline V gene. The trim removed 6 bases at V and 2 bases at J, leaving 6 bases unmatched. CDR3 length equals 14 residues. Naive-designated CD8 cells lacked CD45RO, were positively enriched for CCR7, and omitted terminally differentiated effector memory CD45RA+ cells. Every contributor of samples was a Caucasian grown-up residing in Nashville, Tennessee. These data originate in a study of shared clonotypes between healthy human individuals. General study findings and limits: Depth was large, yet rarefaction showed that sorted-subset sequencing was incomplete.

TCRdb's table, derived via immunoSEQ multiplex PCR, lists solely in-frame clones and lacks some. Counted here are about 2 million clones, about 95% occurring once; the ten biggest clones make up roughly 1%. This TCR derives from a man aged 18 to 29 in good health. The material sequenced was naive CD8+ T cells sorted from blood. The gene calls are TRBV6-1 and TRBJ2-7; 8 bases align to TRBD1. The CDR3 region is CASSYGTGPYEQYF. CDR3 nucleotide sequence: TGTGCCAGCAGCTATGGGACAGGACCCTACGAGCAGTACTTC.